Detailed here is one TCR beta chain. No antigen is known for it. RNA transcripts yielded amplified TCR beta CDR3 regions. HTBI primers were employed in a first-round RT-PCR of the TCR CDR3. TCRdb redid the calling of the multiplex PCR reads with MiXCR, one entry per CDR3 protein. The data contain around 350,000 distinct CDR3 sequences, about a fifth of them singletons. The CDR3 loop spans 16 amino acids. CDR1 is MGHRA, CDR2 YSYEKL, per germline. V lost 2 bases to trimming and J lost 0 bases, with 11 bases between them. This sample is drawn from a study of T cells in Graves' hyperthyroidism and ophthalmopathy. Hyperthyroidism patients were newly diagnosed, had disease duration under 2 months, and were aged 18 to 65 years. Broader study findings: Most expanded thyroid clonotypes above 0.001 also appeared in blood.

This TCR was recovered from a woman under 30 with Graves' hyperthyroidism. The rearrangement links TRBV4-1 to TRBJ1-3, with D uncertain. The sample comprised blood. CDR3 nucleotide sequence: TGCGCCAGCAGCCAACGGGCAGTTCGCTCTGGAAACACCATATATTTT. Amino acids: CASSQRAVRSGNTIYF.